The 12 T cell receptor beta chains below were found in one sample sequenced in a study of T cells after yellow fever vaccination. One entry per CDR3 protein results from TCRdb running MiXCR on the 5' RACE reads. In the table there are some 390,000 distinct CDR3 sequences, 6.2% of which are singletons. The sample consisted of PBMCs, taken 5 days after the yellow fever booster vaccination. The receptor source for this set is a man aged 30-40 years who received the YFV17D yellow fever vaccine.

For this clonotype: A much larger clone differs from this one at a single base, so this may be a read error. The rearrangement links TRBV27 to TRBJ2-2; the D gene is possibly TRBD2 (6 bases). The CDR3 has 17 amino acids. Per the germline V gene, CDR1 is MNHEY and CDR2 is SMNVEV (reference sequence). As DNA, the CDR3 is TGTGCCAGCAGTTTATCGTCCAGGTTAGCGGTCACCGGGGTGCTGTTTTTT. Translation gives CASSLSSRLAVTGVLFF.

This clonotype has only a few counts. This CDR3 reads CASSLRASGTSTDTQYF. The CDR3, as DNA: TGCGCCAGCAGCTTGAGGGCTAGCGGGACTAGCACAGATACGCAGTATTTT. The V and J genes are TRBV5-1 and TRBJ2-3; TRBD2 matches at 9 bases. Germline trimming cut 1 base from V and 0 bases from J; bases unmatched to any gene: 6. The CDR3 has 17 amino acids. Germline loops: CDR1 SGHRS, CDR2 YFSETQ.

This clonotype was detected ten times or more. The CDR3 loop reads CASSPSGDGYTF. The DNA of the CDR3 is TGTGCCAGCTCACCTTCCGGGGATGGCTACACCTTC. The chain joins TRBV18 to TRBJ1-2; D is uncertain. The V end was cut by 3 bases, the J end by 6 bases, with 8 bases between. Germline CDR1 reads KGHSH; CDR2 reads LQKENI. The CDR3 totals 12 residues. Complete variable domain (other parts from reference TRBV18 and TRBJ1-2): NAGVMQNPRHLVRRRGQEARLRCSPMKGHSHVYWYRQLPEEGLKFMVYLQKENIIDESGMPKERFSAEFPKEGPSILRIQQVVRGDSAAYFCASSPSGDGYTFGSGTRLTVV.

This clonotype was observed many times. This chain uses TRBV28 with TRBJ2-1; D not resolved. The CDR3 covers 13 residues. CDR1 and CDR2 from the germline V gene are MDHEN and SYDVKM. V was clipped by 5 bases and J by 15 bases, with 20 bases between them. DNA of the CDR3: TGTGCCAGCAGTCAAAGCGCGCTGCGGATTCCGTTCTTC. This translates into CASSQSALRIPFF.

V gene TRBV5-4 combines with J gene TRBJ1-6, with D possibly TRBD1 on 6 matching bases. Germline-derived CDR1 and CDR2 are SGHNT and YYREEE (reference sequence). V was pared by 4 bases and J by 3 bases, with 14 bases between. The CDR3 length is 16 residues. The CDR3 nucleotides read TGTGCCAGCAGCACAGAACAGGGCTACTATAATTCACCCCTCCACTTT. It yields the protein CASSTEQGYYNSPLHF. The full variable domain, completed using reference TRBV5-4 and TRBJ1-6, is ETGVTQSPTHLIKTRGQQVTLRCSSQSGHNTVSWYQQALGQGPQFIFQYYREEENGRGNFPPRFSGLQFPNYSSELNVNALELDDSALYLCASSTEQGYYNSPLHFGNGTRLTVT.

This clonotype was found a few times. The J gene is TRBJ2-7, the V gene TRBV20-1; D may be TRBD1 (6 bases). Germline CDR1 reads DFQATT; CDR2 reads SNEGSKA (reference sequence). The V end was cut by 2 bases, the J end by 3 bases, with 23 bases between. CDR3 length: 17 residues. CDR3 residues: CSARYQPRTVTFYEQYF. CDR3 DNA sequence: TGCAGTGCTAGATACCAACCGCGGACAGTTACTTTCTACGAGCAGTACTTC.

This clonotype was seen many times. The CDR3 DNA is TGTGCCACCAGTGAGCCGAGGGGGGAGCTGTTTTTT. This translates into CATSEPRGELFF. The V and J genes are TRBV24-1 and TRBJ2-2; unclear D gene. Trimming cost V 4 bases and J 8 bases, with 7 bases left between them. CDR1 and CDR2 from the germline V gene are KGHDR and SFDVKD. This CDR3 spans 12 amino acids.

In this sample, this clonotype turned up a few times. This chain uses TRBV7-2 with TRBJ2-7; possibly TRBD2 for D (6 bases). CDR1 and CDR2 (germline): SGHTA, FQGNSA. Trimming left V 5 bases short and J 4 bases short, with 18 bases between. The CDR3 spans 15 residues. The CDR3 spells CASSPGGSGRYEQYF. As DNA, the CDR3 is TGTGCCAGCAGCCCCGGGGGTAGCGGTCGATACGAGCAGTACTTC.

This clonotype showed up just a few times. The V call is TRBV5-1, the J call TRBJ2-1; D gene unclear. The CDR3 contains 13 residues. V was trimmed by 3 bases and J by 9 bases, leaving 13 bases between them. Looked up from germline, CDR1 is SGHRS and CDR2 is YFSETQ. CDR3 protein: CASSSMSGTEQFF. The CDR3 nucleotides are TGCGCCAGCAGCTCGATGTCGGGTACTGAGCAGTTCTTC. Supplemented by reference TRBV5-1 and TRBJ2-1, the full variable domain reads KAGVTQTPRYLIKTRGQQVTLSCSPISGHRSVSWYQQTPGQGLQFLFEYFSETQRNKGNFPGRFSGRQFSNSRSEMNVSTLELGDSALYLCASSSMSGTEQFFGPGTRLTVL.

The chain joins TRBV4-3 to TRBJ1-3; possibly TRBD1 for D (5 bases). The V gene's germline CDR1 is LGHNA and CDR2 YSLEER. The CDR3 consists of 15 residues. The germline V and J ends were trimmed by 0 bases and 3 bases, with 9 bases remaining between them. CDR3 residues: CASSQDAGLGNTIYF. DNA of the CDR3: TGCGCCAGCAGCCAAGATGCGGGGCTTGGAAACACCATATATTTT.

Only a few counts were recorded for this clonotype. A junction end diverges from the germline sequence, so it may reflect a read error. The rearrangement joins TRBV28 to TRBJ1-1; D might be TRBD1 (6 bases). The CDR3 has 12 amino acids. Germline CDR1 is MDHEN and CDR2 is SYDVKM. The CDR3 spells CASSQRAGGSDF. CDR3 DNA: TGTGCCAGCAGCCAACGTGCGGGGGGCTCCGACTTT.

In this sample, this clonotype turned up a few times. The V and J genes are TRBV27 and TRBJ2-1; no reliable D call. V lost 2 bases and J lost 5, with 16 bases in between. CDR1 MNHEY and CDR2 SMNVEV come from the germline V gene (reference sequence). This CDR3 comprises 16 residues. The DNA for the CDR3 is TGTGCCAGCAGTTTACTCGCCAGCCTCGCCCACAATGAGCAGTTCTTC. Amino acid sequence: CASSLLASLAHNEQFF.